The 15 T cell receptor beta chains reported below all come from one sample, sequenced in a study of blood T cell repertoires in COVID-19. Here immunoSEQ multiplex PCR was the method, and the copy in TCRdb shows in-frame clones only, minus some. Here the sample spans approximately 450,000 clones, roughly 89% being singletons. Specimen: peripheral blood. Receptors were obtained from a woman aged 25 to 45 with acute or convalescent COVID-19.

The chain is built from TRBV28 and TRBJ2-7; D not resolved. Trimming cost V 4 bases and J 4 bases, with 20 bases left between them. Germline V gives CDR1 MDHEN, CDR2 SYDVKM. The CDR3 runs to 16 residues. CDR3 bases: TGTGCCAGCAGTTCCCCAGGCGACCCCAGCCTGTACGAGCAGTACTTC. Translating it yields CASSSPGDPSLYEQYF.

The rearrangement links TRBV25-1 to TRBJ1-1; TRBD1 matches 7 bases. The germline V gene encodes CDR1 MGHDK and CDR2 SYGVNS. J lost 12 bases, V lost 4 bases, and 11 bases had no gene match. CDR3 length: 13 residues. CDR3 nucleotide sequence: TGTGCCAGCAGTGGGGAGGACAGGAGGTGGACTTTCTTT. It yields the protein CASSGEDRRWTFF.

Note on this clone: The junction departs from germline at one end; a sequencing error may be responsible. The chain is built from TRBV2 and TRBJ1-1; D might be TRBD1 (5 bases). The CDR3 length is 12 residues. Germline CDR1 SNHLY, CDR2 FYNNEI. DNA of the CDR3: TGTGCCAGCAGTGAACCGAGCCCGGGGGGGATCTTT. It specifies CASSEPSPGGIF.

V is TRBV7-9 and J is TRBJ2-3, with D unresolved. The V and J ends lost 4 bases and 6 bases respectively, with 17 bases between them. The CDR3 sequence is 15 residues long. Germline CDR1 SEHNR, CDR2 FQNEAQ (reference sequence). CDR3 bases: TGTGCCAGCAGCTCTATTACGCCGTCTACGGATACGCAGTATTTT. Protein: CASSSITPSTDTQYF. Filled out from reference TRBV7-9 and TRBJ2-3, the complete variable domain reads DTGVSQNPRHKITKRGQNVTFRCDPISEHNRLYWYRQTLGQGPEFLTYFQNEAQLEKSRLLSDRFSAERPKGSFSTLEIQRTEQGDSAMYLCASSSITPSTDTQYFGPGTRLTVL.

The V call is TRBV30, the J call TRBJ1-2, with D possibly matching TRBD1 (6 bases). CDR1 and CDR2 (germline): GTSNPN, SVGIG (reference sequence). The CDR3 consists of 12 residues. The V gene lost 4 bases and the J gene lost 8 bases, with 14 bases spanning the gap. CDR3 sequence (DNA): TGTGCCTGGACAGGGGCAGGTAGCGGCTACACCTTC. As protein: CAWTGAGSGYTF.

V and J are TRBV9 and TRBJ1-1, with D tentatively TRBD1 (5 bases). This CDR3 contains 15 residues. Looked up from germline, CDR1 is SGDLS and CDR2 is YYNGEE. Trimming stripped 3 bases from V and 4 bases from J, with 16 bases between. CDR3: CASSGAPGGGTEAFF. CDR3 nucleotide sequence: TGTGCCAGCAGCGGAGCCCCGGGGGGGGGCACTGAAGCTTTCTTT.

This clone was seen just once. This chain's CDR3 is CASSREGSPTYEQYF. CDR3 bases: TGTGCCAGCAGTCGGGAGGGGTCCCCTACCTACGAGCAGTACTTC. V and J are TRBV2 and TRBJ2-7, with 8 bases aligning to TRBD2. Germline assignment: CDR1 SNHLY and CDR2 FYNNEI. V lost 5 bases and J lost 2; bases outside the gene matches: 8. CDR3 length: 15 residues.

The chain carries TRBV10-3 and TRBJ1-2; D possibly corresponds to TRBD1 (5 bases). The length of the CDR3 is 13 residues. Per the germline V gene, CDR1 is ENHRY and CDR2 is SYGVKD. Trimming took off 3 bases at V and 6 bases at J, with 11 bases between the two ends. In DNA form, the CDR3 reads TGTGCCATCAGTGATAGACAGATGGATGGCTACACCTTC. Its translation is CAISDRQMDGYTF.

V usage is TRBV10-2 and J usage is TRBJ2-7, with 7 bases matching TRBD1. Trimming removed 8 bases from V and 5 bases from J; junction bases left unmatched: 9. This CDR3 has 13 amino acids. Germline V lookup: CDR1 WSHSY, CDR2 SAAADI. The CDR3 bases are TGCGCCAGCTCCGGGACAGCCTCAGACGAGCAGTACTTC. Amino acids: CASSGTASDEQYF.

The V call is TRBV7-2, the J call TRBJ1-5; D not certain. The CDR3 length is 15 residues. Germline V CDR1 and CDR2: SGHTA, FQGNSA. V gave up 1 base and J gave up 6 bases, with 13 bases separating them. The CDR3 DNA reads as TGTGCCAGCAGCTTAGTTTCGGGAATGGGTCAGCCCCAGCATTTT. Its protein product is CASSLVSGMGQPQHF.

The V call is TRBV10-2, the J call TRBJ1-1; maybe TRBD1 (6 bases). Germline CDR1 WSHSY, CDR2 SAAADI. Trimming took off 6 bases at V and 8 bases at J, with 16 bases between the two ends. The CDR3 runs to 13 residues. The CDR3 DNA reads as TGCGCCAGCAGAGAACCAGGGACACCCGAAGCTTTCTTT. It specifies CASREPGTPEAFF.

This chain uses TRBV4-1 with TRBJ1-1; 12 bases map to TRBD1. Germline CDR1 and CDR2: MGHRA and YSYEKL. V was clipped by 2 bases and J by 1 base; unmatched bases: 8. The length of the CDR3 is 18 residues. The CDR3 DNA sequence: TGCGCCAGCAGCCAAAAGGGGACAGGGGGCGCTGGGAACACTGAAGCTTTCTTT. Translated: CASSQKGTGGAGNTEAFF.

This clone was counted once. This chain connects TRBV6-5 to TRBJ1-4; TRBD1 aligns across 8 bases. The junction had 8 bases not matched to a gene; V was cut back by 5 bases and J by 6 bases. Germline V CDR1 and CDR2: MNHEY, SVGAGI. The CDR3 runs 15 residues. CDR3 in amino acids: CASSMGQGAYEKLFF. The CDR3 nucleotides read TGTGCCAGCAGTATGGGTCAGGGGGCTTATGAAAAACTGTTTTTT.

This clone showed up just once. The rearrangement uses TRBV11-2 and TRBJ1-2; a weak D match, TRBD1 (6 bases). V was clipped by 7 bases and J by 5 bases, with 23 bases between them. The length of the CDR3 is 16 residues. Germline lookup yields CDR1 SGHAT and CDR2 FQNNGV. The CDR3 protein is CASTNAGAGGMYGYTF. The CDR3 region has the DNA TGTGCCAGCACCAACGCGGGGGCCGGGGGGATGTATGGCTACACCTTC.

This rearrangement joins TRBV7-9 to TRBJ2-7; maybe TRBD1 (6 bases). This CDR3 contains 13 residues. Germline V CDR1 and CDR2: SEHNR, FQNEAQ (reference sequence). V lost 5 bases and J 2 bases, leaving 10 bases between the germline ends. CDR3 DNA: TGTGCCAGCAGCATTACAGGGACCTACGAGCAGTACTTC. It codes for CASSITGTYEQYF.